The next 18 T cell receptor beta chains were all read from a single sample in a study of blood T cell repertoires in COVID-19. Clones were sequenced by immunoSEQ multiplex PCR, and TCRdb holds only the in-frame ones, with some missing. The data contain approximately 150,000 clones, around 89% of them singletons. Sample: peripheral blood. These receptor sequences come from a man in his fifties with active or convalescent COVID-19.

The V and J genes are TRBV6-1 and TRBJ2-7, with D possibly TRBD1 on 6 matching bases. Germline V lookup: CDR1 MNHNS, CDR2 SASEGT. V lost 1 base to trimming and J lost 2 bases, with 15 bases between them. This CDR3 is 16 amino acids long. CDR3 nucleotide sequence: TGTGCCAGCAGTGAAGGGGTGGCAGGGGATGCCTACGAGCAGTACTTC. Encoded protein: CASSEGVAGDAYEQYF.

The chain is built from TRBV19 and TRBJ1-5; D might be TRBD1 (6 bases). CDR3 length: 17 amino acids. V was shortened by 5 bases and J by 0 bases, with 17 bases between the two germline ends. Germline CDR1 and CDR2: LNHDA and SQIVND (reference sequence). Here the CDR3 DNA reads TGTGCCAGTAGTCGGGCAGGGGACCGCTATAGCAATCAGCCCCAGCATTTT. Protein product: CASSRAGDRYSNQPQHF.

This clone came up a few times. The chain's CDR3 is CASSIREDNSPLHF. For the CDR3, the DNA is TGTGCCAGTAGTATAAGGGAGGATAATTCACCCCTCCACTTT. J is TRBJ1-6 and V is TRBV19; no clear D gene. This CDR3 has 14 residues. Germline CDR1 reads LNHDA; CDR2 reads SQIVND (reference sequence). V lost 2 bases and J 5 bases, leaving 7 bases between the germline ends.

J is TRBJ1-3 and V is TRBV2, with unresolved D. Germline V gene data show CDR1 as SNHLY and CDR2 as FYNNEI. The CDR3 runs to 14 residues. Trimming took 4 bases from V and 0 from J, leaving 7 bases between them. The CDR3 sequence is CASSAGSSGNTIYF. The CDR3 DNA sequence: TGTGCCAGCAGTGCCGGGAGCTCTGGAAACACCATATATTTT.

The rearrangement links TRBV9 to TRBJ1-6; 8 bases agree with TRBD1. Germline V CDR1 and CDR2: SGDLS, YYNGEE. Trimming removed 4 bases from V and 9 bases from J; junction bases left unmatched: 9. The CDR3 runs 15 residues. The CDR3 protein is CASSSKGQVGSPLHF. CDR3 DNA: TGTGCCAGCAGCTCCAAGGGACAGGTGGGTTCACCCCTCCACTTT.

V gene TRBV27 combines with J gene TRBJ2-2; 9 bases match TRBD2. There are 16 residues in the CDR3. CDR1 and CDR2 from the germline V gene are MNHEY and SMNVEV (reference sequence). J gave up 1 base and V 6 bases, and 6 bases lay outside the gene matches. DNA for the CDR3: TGTGCCAGCAGAGGACTAGCGAATATGAACACCGGGGAGCTGTTTTTT. Its protein is CASRGLANMNTGELFF.

The genes are TRBV21-1 and TRBJ1-1; the table's D gene call, TRBD1, was not cross checked with the DNA. TRBV21-1 is assigned pseudogene status. This CDR3 spans 13 amino acids. CDR3 DNA: TGTGCCAGCAGCCTCCGATGGACAGCCGAAGCTTTCTTT. It is translated as CASSLRWTAEAFF.

V usage is TRBV29-1 and J usage is TRBJ1-2, with 9 bases that match TRBD1. The CDR3 is made up of 11 amino acids. V lost 6 bases and J lost 5; bases outside the gene matches: 1. Germline V lookup: CDR1 SQVTM, CDR2 ANQGSEA. CDR3 nucleotide sequence: TGCAGCGTAGGACAGGGGTATGGCTACACCTTC. Translated, it gives CSVGQGYGYTF.

V and J are TRBV24-1 and TRBJ1-2; 9 nucleotides agree with TRBD1. The CDR3 consists of 17 residues. V shed 8 bases, J shed 3 bases, and the junction held 15 bases outside the gene matches. Germline loops: CDR1 KGHDR, CDR2 SFDVKD. CDR3 in amino acids: CATNLGGQGNQDYGYTF. CDR3 DNA: TGTGCCACCAATTTGGGGGGACAGGGAAATCAGGACTATGGCTACACCTTC.

This chain uses TRBV5-1 with TRBJ2-1; 7 bases agree with TRBD1. The junction had 4 bases not matched to a gene; V was cut back by 1 base and J by 0 bases. The CDR3 runs 16 residues. Germline CDR1 reads SGHRS; CDR2 reads YFSETQ. The CDR3 nucleotides are TGCGCCAGCAGCTTGTCCGGGACAGTCTCCTACAATGAGCAGTTCTTC. This sequence encodes CASSLSGTVSYNEQFF.

This clone has more than one count but fewer than ten. The chain couples TRBV5-8 to TRBJ2-7, with D possibly being TRBD1 (5 bases). Germline CDR1 and CDR2: SGHTS and YDEGEE. The germline V and J ends were trimmed by 5 bases and 2 bases, with 14 bases remaining between them. The CDR3 extends over 14 amino acids. This CDR3 is CASRRPSGTYEQYF. The CDR3 DNA sequence: TGTGCCAGCAGGAGGCCGTCAGGGACCTACGAGCAGTACTTC.

The gene calls are TRBV24-1 and TRBJ1-2; 8 bases are a match to TRBD1. V shed 2 bases, J shed 3 bases, and the junction held 7 bases outside the gene matches. Germline V gene data show CDR1 as KGHDR and CDR2 as SFDVKD. CDR3 length equals 16 residues. Here the CDR3 reads CATSDSTGGDDYGYTF. CDR3 DNA sequence: TGTGCCACCAGTGATTCCACAGGGGGGGATGACTATGGCTACACCTTC.

The chain combines TRBV7-2 with TRBJ2-5, with 10 positions matching TRBD2. Germline lookup yields CDR1 SGHTA and CDR2 FQGNSA. The trim removed 2 bases at V and 5 bases at J, leaving 2 bases unmatched. This CDR3 spans 14 amino acids. The CDR3 loop is CASSLSLAGETQYF. The DNA for the CDR3 is TGTGCCAGCAGCTTATCACTAGCGGGGGAGACCCAGTACTTC.

V gene TRBV20-1 combines with J gene TRBJ2-7; 11 bases are shared with TRBD1. Germline V gene lookup returns CDR1 DFQATT and CDR2 SNEGSKA (reference sequence). Trimming at V came to 3 bases and at J to 3 bases, leaving 4 bases not matched to a gene. CDR3 length equals 14 residues. The CDR3 is CSASRDRGVYEQYF. The CDR3, as DNA: TGCAGTGCTAGTCGGGACAGGGGGGTCTACGAGCAGTACTTC.

This clone appeared a single time. The chain recombines TRBV5-1 with TRBJ1-1; 9 bases match TRBD1. V lost 4 bases, J lost 5 bases, and 9 bases stayed unmatched. Germline lookup yields CDR1 SGHRS and CDR2 YFSETQ. The CDR3 has 15 residues. For the CDR3, the DNA is TGCGCCAGCAGCCTTAGGGACAGGGCTGGGACTGAAGCTTTCTTT. It translates to CASSLRDRAGTEAFF.

The rearrangement links TRBV2 to TRBJ2-5; weak D call: TRBD1 (6 bases). The CDR3 extends over 15 amino acids. Trimming took 7 bases from V and 2 from J, leaving 17 bases between them. Looked up from germline, CDR1 is SNHLY and CDR2 is FYNNEI. CDR3 residues: CASILGQSPQETQYF. The CDR3, as DNA: TGTGCCAGCATCCTCGGACAGTCACCTCAAGAGACCCAGTACTTC.

The J gene is TRBJ1-1, the V gene TRBV5-6; TRBD1 agrees at 7 bases. Trimming cost V 2 bases and J 0 bases; bases outside gene matches: 13. This CDR3 is built from 18 residues. Germline V gene sequence: CDR1 SGHDT, CDR2 YYEEEE. Here the CDR3 reads CASSLTLTTGSMNTEAFF. The CDR3 bases are TGTGCCAGCAGCTTAACCCTAACGACAGGGTCCATGAACACTGAAGCTTTCTTT. Combining the CDR3 with reference TRBV5-6 and TRBJ1-1 gives the whole variable domain DAGVTQSPTHLIKTRGQQVTLRCSPKSGHDTVSWYQQALGQGPQFIFQYYEEEERQRGNFPDRFSGHQFPNYSSELNVNALLLGDSALYLCASSLTLTTGSMNTEAFFGQGTRLTVV.

The chain has TRBV28 and TRBJ1-1, with D unclear. CDR1 is MDHEN and CDR2 is SYDVKM in the germline V gene. The CDR3 is 15 amino acids. Trimming cost V 6 bases and J 4 bases, with 18 bases left between them. CDR3 DNA sequence: TGTGCCAGCAGCATAGCGGATTGGGCGGCCACTGAAGCTTTCTTT. It yields the protein CASSIADWAATEAFF.